This T cell receptor (beta chain) was retrieved from a study of blood T cell repertoires in COVID-19. As for the study in general: Samples of COVID-19 (acute and convalescent) were obtained from the United States, Italy and Spain. T cells, B-cell-depleted T cells, or PBMCs supplied cDNA or gDNA.

Per the study methods: How many nucleated cells were present was estimated from reference gene primer amplification. Produced via immunoSEQ multiplex PCR; TCRdb's table is partial and in-frame only. The DNA was the basis for D and trimming; V, J and clone size are from that table. The repertoire holds approximately 69,000 clones, with nearly 80% as singletons. V dropped 6 bases and J dropped 0 bases, with 8 bases sitting between them. From germline, CDR1 is LNHDA and CDR2 SQIVND (reference sequence). This CDR3 has 14 residues. The J gene is TRBJ1-4, the V gene TRBV19; D is unclear. The clonotype comes from a human donor in a cohort sampled during active COVID-19. Input material: peripheral blood. CDR3 nucleotide sequence: TGTGCCAGTAGACTTGGTCCAACTAATGAAAAACTGTTTTTT. It yields the protein CASRLGPTNEKLFF. Full variable domain (rest looked up from reference TRBV19 and TRBJ1-4): DGGITQSPKYLFRKEGQNVTLSCEQNLNHDAMYWYRQDPGQGLRLIYYSQIVNDFQKGDIAEGYSVSREKKESFPLTVTSAQKNPTAFYLCASRLGPTNEKLFFGSGTQLSVL.